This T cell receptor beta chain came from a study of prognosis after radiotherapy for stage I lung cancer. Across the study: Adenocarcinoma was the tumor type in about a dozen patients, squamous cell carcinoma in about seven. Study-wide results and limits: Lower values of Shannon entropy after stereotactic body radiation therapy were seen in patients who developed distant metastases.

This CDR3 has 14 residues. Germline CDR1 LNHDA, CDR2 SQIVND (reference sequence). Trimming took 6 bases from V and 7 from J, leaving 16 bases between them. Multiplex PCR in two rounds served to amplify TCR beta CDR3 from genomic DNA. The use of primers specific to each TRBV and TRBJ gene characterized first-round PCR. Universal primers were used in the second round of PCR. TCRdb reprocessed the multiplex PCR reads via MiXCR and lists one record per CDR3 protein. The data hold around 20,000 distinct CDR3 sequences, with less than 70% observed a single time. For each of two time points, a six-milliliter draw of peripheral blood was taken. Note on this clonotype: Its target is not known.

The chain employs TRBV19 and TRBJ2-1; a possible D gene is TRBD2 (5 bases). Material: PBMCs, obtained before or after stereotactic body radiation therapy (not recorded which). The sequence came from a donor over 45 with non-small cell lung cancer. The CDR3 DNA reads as TGTGCCAGTAGGGTGCGGGTCTCAGGTAATGAGCAGTTCTTC. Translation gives CASRVRVSGNEQFF.